Below, 28 T cell receptor beta chains from the same sample are listed, as sequenced in a study of cytomegalovirus exposure and HLA in healthy donors. This PCR relied on a set of 60 Vbeta primers and 13 Jbeta primers. Sequencing used immunoSEQ multiplex PCR; TCRdb keeps in-frame clones, though not all of them. This table holds some 190,000 clones, just under 80% found once. Specimen: PBMCs. Receptors were obtained from a woman in her twenties or thirties in good health and CMV-seronegative.

The sample holds a few counts of this clone. The J gene is TRBJ1-1, the V gene TRBV29-1, with 7 bases aligning to TRBD1. V shed 6 bases and J 1 base; nucleotides not matched to a gene: 8. The CDR3 is made up of 14 amino acids. CDR1 and CDR2 (germline): SQVTM, ANQGSEA. CDR3 region: CSVNTGTANTEAFF. Written as DNA, the CDR3 is TGCAGCGTCAACACCGGGACAGCGAACACTGAAGCTTTCTTT.

This sequence joins TRBV10-1 and TRBJ2-1, with a weak D call TRBD2 (6 bases). Trimming shortened V by 5 bases and J by 3 bases, and 14 bases separated the two germline ends. CDR1 is WNHNN, CDR2 SYGVQD, per germline (reference sequence). The CDR3 covers 15 residues. The CDR3 sequence is CASSTGVFDYNEQFF. The DNA of the CDR3 is TGCGCCAGCAGTACGGGGGTTTTTGACTACAATGAGCAGTTCTTC.

The J gene is TRBJ1-4, the V gene TRBV29-1; 8 bases match TRBD1. Germline V CDR1 and CDR2: SQVTM, ANQGSEA. After removal of 7 bases from V and 1 base from J, the junction contained 8 bases not matched to a gene. CDR3 size: 15 residues. The CDR3 DNA follows: TGCAGCGCTAGCGCAGGGGGCCTAACTAATGAAAAACTGTTTTTT. This gives the protein CSASAGGLTNEKLFF. Drawing the rest from reference TRBV29-1 and TRBJ1-4, the complete variable domain is SAVISQKPSRDICQRGTSLTIQCQVDSQVTMMFWYRQQPGQSLTLIATANQGSEATYESGFVIDKFPISRPNLTFSTLTVSNMSPEDSSIYLCSASAGGLTNEKLFFGSGTQLSVL.

This sequence joins TRBV7-2 and TRBJ2-5; 10 nucleotides match TRBD2. The length of the CDR3 is 15 residues. The V gene end was trimmed by 2 bases and the J gene end by 4 bases; junction bases not matched to a gene: 4. The germline V gene has CDR1 SGHTA and CDR2 FQGNSA. This CDR3 reads CASSLQRGGGETQYF. CDR3 sequence (DNA): TGTGCCAGCAGCTTACAGCGGGGGGGCGGAGAGACCCAGTACTTC. The full variable domain, completed using reference TRBV7-2 and TRBJ2-5, is GAGVSQSPSNKVTEKGKDVELRCDPISGHTALYWYRQSLGQGLEFLIYFQGNSAPDKSGLPSDRFSAERTGGSVSTLTIQRTQQEDSAVYLCASSLQRGGGETQYFGPGTRLLVL.

This clone was found a few times. The chain combines TRBV19 with TRBJ1-5; unclear D gene. The germline V gene has CDR1 LNHDA and CDR2 SQIVND (reference sequence). V was shortened by 1 base and J by 6 bases, with 7 bases between the two germline ends. The CDR3 contains 13 residues. CDR3 protein: CASSIAGFQPQHF. The CDR3 DNA reads as TGTGCCAGTAGTATAGCGGGGTTTCAGCCCCAGCATTTT.

V gene TRBV5-1 combines with J gene TRBJ1-1, with D unresolved. CDR1 SGHRS and CDR2 YFSETQ come from the germline V gene. Deletions cut 5 bases from V and 4 bases from J, with 12 bases between. CDR3 length equals 13 residues. CDR3 region: CASSQVPTTEAFF. As DNA, the CDR3 is TGCGCCAGCAGTCAGGTCCCTACCACTGAAGCTTTCTTT.

The CDR3 DNA follows: TGTGCCAGCAGCTTGGCGGGGGACGAGCAGTACTTC. Translated: CASSLAGDEQYF. This sequence joins TRBV5-5 and TRBJ2-7; D is perhaps TRBD2 (6 bases). In germline, CDR1 is SGHKS, CDR2 YYEKEE (reference sequence). This CDR3 region has 12 residues. Trimming removed 0 bases from V and 5 bases from J, with 6 bases in between.

CDR3 loop: CASSGTGYTEAFF. Written as DNA, the CDR3 is TGTGCCAGCAGTGGAACGGGGTACACTGAAGCTTTCTTT. The rearrangement uses TRBV28 and TRBJ1-1, with D unclear. This CDR3 comprises 13 residues. Trimming took off 5 bases at V and 3 bases at J, with 10 bases between the two ends. Germline V gene sequence: CDR1 MDHEN, CDR2 SYDVKM.

The CDR3 DNA sequence: TGTGCCAGTAGTATTCTAGCGACCTCCTACGAGCAGTACTTC. Protein product: CASSILATSYEQYF. V usage is TRBV19 and J usage is TRBJ2-7; a possible D gene is TRBD2 (6 bases). Germline CDR1 LNHDA, CDR2 SQIVND (reference sequence). The CDR3 spans 14 residues. Trimming removed 3 bases from V and 0 bases from J, with 9 bases in between.

This clone was picked up a small number of times. The chain recombines TRBV19 with TRBJ1-5, with a weak D call TRBD1 (5 bases). Germline-derived CDR1 and CDR2 are LNHDA and SQIVND (reference sequence). V was clipped by 4 bases and J by 7 bases, with 14 bases between them. The CDR3 is 14 residues long. The CDR3 DNA is TGTGCCAGTAGTAGCGGGACTTGGAGGCAGCCCCAGCATTTT. Translating it yields CASSSGTWRQPQHF.

The chain uses TRBV9 and TRBJ1-2; the match to TRBD1 covers 11 bases. The CDR3 is 15 residues long. CDR1 and CDR2 from the germline V gene are SGDLS and YYNGEE. With 4 bases clipped from V and 8 bases from J, the junction kept 10 bases outside the gene matches. The DNA for the CDR3 is TGTGCCAGCAGCCCGTGGGACAGGGGGTTTGAAGGCTACACCTTC. This codes for CASSPWDRGFEGYTF.

This CDR3 is CTSSQSPTSGEAYEQYF. The DNA for the CDR3 is TGCACCAGCAGCCAATCGCCGACTAGCGGGGAGGCCTACGAGCAGTACTTC. The chain is built from TRBV1 and TRBJ2-7; the D call in the table, TRBD2, was not verified against the DNA. TRBV1 is deemed a pseudogene. This CDR3 is 17 amino acids long.

The chain couples TRBV19 to TRBJ2-7; 9 positions agree with TRBD1. V lost 11 bases and J lost 0; bases outside the gene matches: 14. Germline V lookup: CDR1 LNHDA, CDR2 SQIVND (reference sequence). This CDR3 spans 16 amino acids. This chain's CDR3 is CAGGQGKRIGSYEQYF. CDR3 nucleotide sequence: TGTGCCGGGGGACAGGGTAAACGGATAGGCTCCTACGAGCAGTACTTC.

The chain joins TRBV15 to TRBJ1-1; tentatively, D is TRBD1 (6 bases). Between the trimmed V and J ends, which lost 0 bases and 3 bases, there was a span of 17 bases. The CDR3 extends over 17 amino acids. Germline V CDR1 and CDR2: LNHNV, YYDKDF (reference sequence). The CDR3 loop reads CATSRDMTGSSHTEAFF. DNA of the CDR3: TGTGCCACCAGCAGAGATATGACAGGATCCTCCCACACTGAAGCTTTCTTT.

The CDR3 bases are TGTGCCTGGAGTGTATCCAATTTTTACAATGAGCAGTTCTTC. Translation gives CAWSVSNFYNEQFF. The chain is built from TRBV30 and TRBJ2-1; D gene uncertain. Germline CDR1 reads GTSNPN; CDR2 reads SVGIG (reference sequence). CDR3 length: 14 residues. The ends were cut back, 0 bases at V and 4 bases at J, with 10 bases in the middle.

The sample holds one count of this clone. The rearrangement links TRBV11-2 to TRBJ1-3, with D possibly matching TRBD1 (6 bases). CDR1 SGHAT and CDR2 FQNNGV come from the germline V gene. This CDR3 comprises 15 residues. With 5 bases removed from V and 8 bases from J, the gap between germline ends came to 19 bases. The DNA for the CDR3 is TGTGCCAGCAGCCGCCGGGACAACAACTGGGACACCATATATTTT. This encodes CASSRRDNNWDTIYF.

The rearrangement uses TRBV20-1 and TRBJ2-7; possibly TRBD2 for D (5 bases). Deletions cut 4 bases from V and 3 bases from J, with 7 bases between. The CDR3 runs to 11 residues. Germline assignment: CDR1 DFQATT and CDR2 SNEGSKA (reference sequence). CDR3 in amino acids: CSAIRGYEQYF. The CDR3 nucleotides are TGCAGTGCTATACGGGGCTACGAGCAGTACTTC.

Concerning this clone itself: Relative to the germline gene, one junction end is altered; a read error may explain this. Other DNA sequences within the sample encode an identical CDR3. CDR3 amino acids: CASSLVGARGPRANTEAFF. The CDR3 coding sequence is TGCGCCAGCAGCTTGGTTGGGGCAAGGGGCCCGAGAGCAAACACCGAAGCTTTCTTT. The chain recombines TRBV5-1 with TRBJ1-1; TRBD1 might be the D (5 bases). This CDR3 region has 19 residues. Germline values: CDR1 SGHRS, CDR2 YFSETQ.

The V call is TRBV7-9, the J call TRBJ1-2, with D maybe TRBD1 (6 bases). Between the trimmed V and J ends, which lost 5 bases and 3 bases, there was a span of 16 bases. The CDR3 is made up of 15 amino acids. CDR1 and CDR2 (germline): SEHNR, FQNEAQ (reference sequence). The CDR3 region has the DNA TGTGCCAGCAGCCTTTGGGACACCGAATACTATGGCTACACCTTC. As protein: CASSLWDTEYYGYTF.

The V gene is TRBV27, the J gene TRBJ1-2; 7 positions match TRBD1. The ends lost 5 bases at V and 6 bases at J; junction bases unmatched: 15. Germline CDR1 reads MNHEY; CDR2 reads SMNVEV (reference sequence). This CDR3 has 16 amino acids. As DNA, the CDR3 is TGTGCCAGCAGTCTTATAGGGGGCCTGAGTCCGGATGGCTACACCTTC. Residues: CASSLIGGLSPDGYTF.

V is TRBV7-6 and J is TRBJ1-1; the D gene is possibly TRBD1 (5 bases). Trimming took off 3 bases at V and 4 bases at J, with 15 bases between the two ends. CDR1 and CDR2 (germline): SGHVS, FNYEAQ. The CDR3 covers 15 residues. The DNA for the CDR3 is TGTGCCAGCAGCTTGTTCGCGGCAGGGCGCACTGAAGCTTTCTTT. This gives the protein CASSLFAAGRTEAFF.

The V gene is TRBV6-5, the J gene TRBJ2-3; D unresolved. Between the trimmed V and J ends, which lost 3 bases and 6 bases, there was a span of 10 bases. The CDR3 is 13 amino acids. Per germline, CDR1 MNHEY and CDR2 SVGAGI. CDR3 in DNA: TGTGCCAGCAGTTATGTAGTCACCGATACGCAGTATTTT. Amino acids: CASSYVVTDTQYF.

V usage is TRBV5-1 and J usage is TRBJ2-5; D gene ambiguous. The germline gives CDR1 SGHRS, CDR2 YFSETQ. The CDR3 has 13 residues. V gave up 0 bases and J gave up 4 bases, with 7 bases separating them. The CDR3 loop reads CASSLASGETQYF. The CDR3 DNA follows: TGCGCCAGCAGCTTGGCATCGGGAGAGACCCAGTACTTC.

CDR3 protein: CASSSPTRKNTEAFF. DNA of the CDR3: TGTGCCAGTAGTTCCCCGACACGTAAGAACACTGAAGCTTTCTTT. The gene calls are TRBV19 and TRBJ1-1; D gene ambiguous. The CDR3 consists of 15 residues. Germline assignment: CDR1 LNHDA and CDR2 SQIVND (reference sequence). Trimming stripped 5 bases from V and 1 base from J, with 14 bases between.

V and J are TRBV27 and TRBJ1-2; 8 bases align to TRBD1. CDR3 size: 12 residues. The germline CDR1 and CDR2 sequences are MNHEY and SMNVEV (reference sequence). Trimming cost V 9 bases and J 3 bases; bases outside gene matches: 3. In nucleotides, the CDR3 is TGTGCCAGGACAGGGGCCGACTATGGCTACACCTTC. Translating gives CARTGADYGYTF.

The CDR3 sequence is CSVERGGQGYEQYF. The CDR3, as DNA: TGCAGCGTTGAACGGGGGGGGCAGGGCTACGAGCAGTACTTC. This rearrangement joins TRBV29-1 to TRBJ2-7; 8 bases are a match to TRBD2. Germline loops: CDR1 SQVTM, CDR2 ANQGSEA. This CDR3 spans 14 amino acids. With 2 bases clipped from V and 3 bases from J, the junction kept 6 bases outside the gene matches.

This clone appeared a single time. V usage is TRBV4-2 and J usage is TRBJ1-3; D gene unclear. V dropped 1 base and J dropped 0 bases, with 7 bases sitting between them. CDR1 and CDR2 (germline): LGHNA, YNFKEQ. The CDR3 covers 15 residues. This CDR3 is CASSQGGISGNTIYF. The CDR3 bases are TGTGCCAGCAGCCAAGGAGGCATCTCTGGAAACACCATATATTTT.

This clone has only a few counts. The rearrangement joins TRBV9 to TRBJ1-3; 9 bases agree with TRBD1. There are 16 residues in the CDR3. The V gene end was trimmed by 3 bases and the J gene end by 4 bases; junction bases not matched to a gene: 8. CDR1 is SGDLS and CDR2 is YYNGEE in the germline V gene. The DNA of the CDR3 is TGTGCCAGCAGCGCTGACAGGGGGATATCCGGAAACACCATATATTTT. Residues: CASSADRGISGNTIYF.